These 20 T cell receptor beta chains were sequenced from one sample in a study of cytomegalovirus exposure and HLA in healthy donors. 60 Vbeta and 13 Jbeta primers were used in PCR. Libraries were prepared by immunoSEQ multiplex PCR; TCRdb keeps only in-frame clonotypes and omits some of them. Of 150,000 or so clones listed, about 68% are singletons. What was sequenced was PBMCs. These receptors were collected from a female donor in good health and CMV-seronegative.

The CDR3 protein is CASSSRGGRGTSGPTDTQYF. In nucleotides, the CDR3 is TGTGCCAGCAGCTCGCGGGGGGGGCGCGGGACTAGCGGCCCCACAGATACGCAGTATTTT. The J gene is TRBJ2-3, the V gene TRBV13; 11 bases line up with TRBD2. Looked up from germline, CDR1 is PRHDT and CDR2 is FYEKMQ (reference sequence). V shed 4 bases and J 2 bases; nucleotides not matched to a gene: 17. The CDR3 extends over 20 amino acids.

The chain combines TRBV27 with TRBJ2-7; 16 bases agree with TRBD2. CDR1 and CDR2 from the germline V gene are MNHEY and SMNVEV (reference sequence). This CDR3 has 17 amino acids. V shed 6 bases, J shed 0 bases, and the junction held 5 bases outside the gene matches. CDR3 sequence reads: CASSWGLAGGSSYEQYF. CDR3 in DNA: TGTGCCAGCAGCTGGGGACTAGCGGGAGGGAGCTCCTACGAGCAGTACTTC.

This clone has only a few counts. The DNA for the CDR3 is TGTGCCAGCAGCTTGGCGGCTTTTAGGACAGGGAGCACCGGGGAGCTGTTTTTT. Its translation: CASSLAAFRTGSTGELFF. The V call is TRBV5-6, the J call TRBJ2-2; 8 bases are shared with TRBD1. The CDR3 loop spans 18 amino acids. The J segment lost 4 bases and the V segment lost 0 bases, leaving 11 bases of the junction unmatched. Germline loops: CDR1 SGHDT, CDR2 YYEEEE.

The CDR3 nucleotides are TGCAGCGTTGGGTCTGCACTAGCGGGGGACTACAATGAGCAGTTCTTC. Residues: CSVGSALAGDYNEQFF. This chain uses TRBV29-1 with TRBJ2-1; 11 bases line up with TRBD2. Germline CDR1 SQVTM, CDR2 ANQGSEA. The CDR3 consists of 16 residues. V was clipped by 4 bases and J by 3 bases; unmatched bases: 8.

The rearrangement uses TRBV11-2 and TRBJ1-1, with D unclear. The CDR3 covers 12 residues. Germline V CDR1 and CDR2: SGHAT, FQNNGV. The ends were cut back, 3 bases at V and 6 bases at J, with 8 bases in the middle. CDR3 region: CASSLRVSEAFF. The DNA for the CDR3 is TGTGCCAGCAGCTTGAGGGTGTCTGAAGCTTTCTTT.

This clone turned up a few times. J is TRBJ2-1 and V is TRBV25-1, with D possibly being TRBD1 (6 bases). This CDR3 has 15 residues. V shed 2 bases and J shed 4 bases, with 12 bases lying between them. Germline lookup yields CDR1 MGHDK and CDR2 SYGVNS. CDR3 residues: CASSEDGTPYNEQFF. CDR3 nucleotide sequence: TGTGCCAGCAGTGAAGACGGGACACCTTACAATGAGCAGTTCTTC.

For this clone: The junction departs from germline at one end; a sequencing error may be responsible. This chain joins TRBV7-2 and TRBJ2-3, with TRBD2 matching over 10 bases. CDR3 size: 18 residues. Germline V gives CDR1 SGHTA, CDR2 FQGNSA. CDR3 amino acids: CASTLGWSGRVHTDTQYF. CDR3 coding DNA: TGTGCCAGCACCTTAGGGTGGAGCGGGAGGGTTCACACAGATACGCAGTATTTT.

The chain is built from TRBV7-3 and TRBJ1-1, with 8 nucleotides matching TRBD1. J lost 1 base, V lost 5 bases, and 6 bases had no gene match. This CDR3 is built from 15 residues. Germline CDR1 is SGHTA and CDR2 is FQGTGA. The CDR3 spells CASSPTGTGNTEAFF. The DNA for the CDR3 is TGTGCCAGCAGCCCGACCGGGACAGGGAACACTGAAGCTTTCTTT.

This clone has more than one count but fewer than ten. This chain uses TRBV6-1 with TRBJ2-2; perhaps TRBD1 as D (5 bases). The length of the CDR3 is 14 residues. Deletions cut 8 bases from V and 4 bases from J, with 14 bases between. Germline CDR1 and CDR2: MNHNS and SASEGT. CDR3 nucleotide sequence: TGTGCCAGCTATGACAGATCGGGCACCGGGGAGCTGTTTTTT. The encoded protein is CASYDRSGTGELFF.

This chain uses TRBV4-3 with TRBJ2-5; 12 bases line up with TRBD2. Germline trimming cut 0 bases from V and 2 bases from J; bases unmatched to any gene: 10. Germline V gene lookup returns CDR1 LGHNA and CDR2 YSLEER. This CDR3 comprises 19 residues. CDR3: CASSQDYLAGGPRQETQYF. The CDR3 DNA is TGCGCCAGCAGCCAAGATTACCTAGCGGGGGGGCCGCGACAAGAGACCCAGTACTTC.

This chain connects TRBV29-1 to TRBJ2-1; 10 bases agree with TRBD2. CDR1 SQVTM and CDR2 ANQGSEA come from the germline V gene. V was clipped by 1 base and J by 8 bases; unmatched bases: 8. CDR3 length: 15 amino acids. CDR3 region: CSVEGRLAGDHEQFF. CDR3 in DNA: TGCAGCGTTGAAGGTCGGCTAGCGGGAGACCATGAGCAGTTCTTC.

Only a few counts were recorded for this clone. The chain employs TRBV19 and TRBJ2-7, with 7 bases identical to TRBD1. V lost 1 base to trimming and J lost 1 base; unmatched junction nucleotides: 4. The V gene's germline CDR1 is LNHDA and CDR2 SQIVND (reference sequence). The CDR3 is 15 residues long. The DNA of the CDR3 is TGTGCCAGTAGTATAGCAGGGACAGCGTCCTACGAGCAGTACTTC. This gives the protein CASSIAGTASYEQYF.

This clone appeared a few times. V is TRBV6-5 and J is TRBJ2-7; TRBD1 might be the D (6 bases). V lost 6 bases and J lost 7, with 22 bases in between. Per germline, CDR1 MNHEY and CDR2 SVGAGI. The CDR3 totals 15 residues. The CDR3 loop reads CASSTSRQGFREQYF. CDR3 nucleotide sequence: TGTGCCAGCAGCACCTCCCGCCAGGGGTTTAGGGAGCAGTACTTC.

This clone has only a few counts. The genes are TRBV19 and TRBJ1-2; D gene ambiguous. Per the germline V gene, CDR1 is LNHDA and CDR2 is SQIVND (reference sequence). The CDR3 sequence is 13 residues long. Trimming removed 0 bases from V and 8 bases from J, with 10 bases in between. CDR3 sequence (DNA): TGTGCCAGTAGTATAGATCGGGGAGGAGGCTACACCTTC. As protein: CASSIDRGGGYTF.

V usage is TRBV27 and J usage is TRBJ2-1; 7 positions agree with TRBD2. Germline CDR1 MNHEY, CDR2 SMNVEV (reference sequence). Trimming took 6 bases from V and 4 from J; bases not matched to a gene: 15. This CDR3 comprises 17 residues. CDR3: CASSSGVRGASYNEQFF. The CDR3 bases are TGTGCCAGCAGCAGCGGGGTCCGAGGGGCGAGTTACAATGAGCAGTTCTTC.

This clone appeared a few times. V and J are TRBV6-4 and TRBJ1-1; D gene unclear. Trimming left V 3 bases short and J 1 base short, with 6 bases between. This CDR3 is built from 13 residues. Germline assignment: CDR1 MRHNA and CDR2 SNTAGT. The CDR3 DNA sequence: TGTGCCAGCAGTGAAGGGAGGAACACTGAAGCTTTCTTT. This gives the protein CASSEGRNTEAFF.

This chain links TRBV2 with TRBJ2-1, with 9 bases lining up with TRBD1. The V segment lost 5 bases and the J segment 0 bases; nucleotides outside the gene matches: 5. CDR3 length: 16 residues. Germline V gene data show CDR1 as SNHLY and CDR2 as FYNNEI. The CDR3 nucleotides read TGTGCCAGCAGTCGACAGGGGGAGAGCTCCTACAATGAGCAGTTCTTC. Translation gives CASSRQGESSYNEQFF.

The CDR3 nucleotides read TGTGCCAGCAGCCCCCCCGTGGGACAGGGGGCTCGTGGCTACACCTTC. The encoded protein is CASSPPVGQGARGYTF. The V and J genes are TRBV7-2 and TRBJ1-2, with 12 bases matching TRBD1. CDR1 is SGHTA and CDR2 is FQGNSA in the germline V gene. The CDR3 sequence is 16 residues long. The ends lost 5 bases at V and 7 bases at J; junction bases unmatched: 11.

The CDR3 bases are TGTGCCAGCTCCCGACCGGGACAGGGGACCTACGAGCAGTACTTC. Translating it yields CASSRPGQGTYEQYF. The V gene is TRBV18, the J gene TRBJ2-7; TRBD1 matches at 10 bases. The junction had 7 bases not matched to a gene; V was cut back by 6 bases and J by 2 bases. The CDR3 runs 15 residues. From germline, CDR1 is KGHSH and CDR2 LQKENI.

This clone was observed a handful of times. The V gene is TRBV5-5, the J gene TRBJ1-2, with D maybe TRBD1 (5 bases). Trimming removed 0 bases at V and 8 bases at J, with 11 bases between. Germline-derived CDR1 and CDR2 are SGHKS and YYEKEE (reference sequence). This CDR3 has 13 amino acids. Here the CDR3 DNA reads TGTGCCAGCAGCTTGGTTGAAAGGGGAGGCTACACCTTC. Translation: CASSLVERGGYTF.